The 10 T cell receptor beta chains presented below share a single source sample, sequenced in a study of blood T cell repertoires in COVID-19. Some clones are missing from TCRdb's copy, which holds only in-frame ones; the method was immunoSEQ multiplex PCR. Among roughly 43,000 clones, around 90% were seen once, and the ten largest hold 4.5% to 5%. What was sequenced was peripheral blood. Source of these receptors: a human donor in a cohort sampled during active COVID-19.

This chain links TRBV5-1 with TRBJ2-7, with D possibly being TRBD1 (6 bases). The length of the CDR3 is 14 residues. Between the trimmed V and J ends, which lost 0 bases and 4 bases, there was a span of 11 bases. Looked up from germline, CDR1 is SGHRS and CDR2 is YFSETQ. The CDR3 nucleotides are TGCGCCAGCAGCTTGGGAGGGGGACAATACGAGCAGTACTTC. Its translation: CASSLGGGQYEQYF.

This clone was detected a few times. The chain employs TRBV5-1 and TRBJ2-7, with D perhaps matching TRBD1 (5 bases). Germline V lookup: CDR1 SGHRS, CDR2 YFSETQ. Trimming shortened V by 3 bases and J by 10 bases, and 14 bases separated the two germline ends. This CDR3 is 12 amino acids long. The CDR3 nucleotides are TGCGCCAGCAGCTCGGACACCTTGGCACAGTACTTC. Its translation is CASSSDTLAQYF.

This clone was detected only a few times. The chain is built from TRBV2 and TRBJ2-2; a possible D gene is TRBD1 (5 bases). CDR3 length equals 15 residues. V was shortened by 7 bases and J by 2 bases, with 14 bases between the two germline ends. The germline V gene has CDR1 SNHLY and CDR2 FYNNEI. CDR3: CASKETAENTGELFF. CDR3 nucleotides: TGTGCCAGCAAAGAGACAGCTGAAAACACCGGGGAGCTGTTTTTT.

Judged by abundance, this clone is medium-sized. V usage is TRBV2 and J usage is TRBJ2-3; 7 bases are a match to TRBD2. After removal of 4 bases from V and 1 base from J, the junction contained 8 bases not matched to a gene. Germline loops: CDR1 SNHLY, CDR2 FYNNEI. The CDR3 length is 16 residues. Written as DNA, the CDR3 is TGTGCCAGCAGTGGGGCAAGCGGGAAAGGCACAGATACGCAGTATTTT. Translation gives CASSGASGKGTDTQYF. The full variable domain, in which reference TRBV2 and TRBJ2-3 provide the parts outside the CDR3, is EPEVTQTPSHQVTQMGQEVILRCVPISNHLYFYWYRQILGQKVEFLVSFYNNEISEKSEIFDDQFSVERPDGSNFTLKIRSTKLEDSAMYFCASSGASGKGTDTQYFGPGTRLTVL.

The chain carries TRBV10-2 and TRBJ1-5, with TRBD1 matching over 7 bases. With V trimmed by 7 bases and J by 5 bases, 8 bases remained unmatched. CDR1 is WSHSY, CDR2 SAAADI, per germline. The CDR3 contains 14 residues. This CDR3 reads CASKTGTDYQPQHF. The CDR3 DNA reads as TGCGCCAGCAAAACCGGGACAGACTATCAGCCCCAGCATTTT.

This rearrangement joins TRBV7-8 to TRBJ2-5; 13 bases fit TRBD2. The J segment lost 10 bases and the V segment lost 2 bases, leaving 22 bases of the junction unmatched. Per germline, CDR1 SGHVS and CDR2 FQNEAQ. The CDR3 covers 20 residues. CDR3 nucleotides: TGTGCCAGCAGCTTAAGCCCAACTAGCGGGAGGGCCCCCAGTGAGGGGGACCAGTACTTC. Protein: CASSLSPTSGRAPSEGDQYF.

This clone has only a few counts. The genes are TRBV30 and TRBJ1-2; unclear D gene. The germline V and J ends were trimmed by 1 base and 3 bases, with 9 bases remaining between them. Germline CDR1 and CDR2: GTSNPN and SVGIG (reference sequence). The CDR3 consists of 13 residues. CDR3: CAWSGRGDYGYTF. CDR3 DNA sequence: TGTGCCTGGAGTGGGCGGGGAGACTATGGCTACACCTTC.

J is TRBJ1-1 and V is TRBV28; 10 bases match TRBD1. Losses at the gene ends were 8 bases for V and 0 bases for J; bases not matched to a gene: 6. Per the germline V gene, CDR1 is MDHEN and CDR2 is SYDVKM. The length of the CDR3 is 15 residues. The CDR3 DNA follows: TGTGCCAGCCGTTGGACAGGGGGAATGAACACTGAAGCTTTCTTT. It yields the protein CASRWTGGMNTEAFF. The full variable domain, in which reference TRBV28 and TRBJ1-1 provide the parts outside the CDR3, is DVKVTQSSRYLVKRTGEKVFLECVQDMDHENMFWYRQDPGLGLRLIYFSYDVKMKEKGDIPEGYSVSREKKERFSLILESASTNQTSMYLCASRWTGGMNTEAFFGQGTRLTVV.

The chain recombines TRBV10-2 with TRBJ2-5; perhaps TRBD1 as D (6 bases). Deletions cut 0 bases from V and 4 bases from J, with 9 bases between. This CDR3 comprises 14 residues. In germline, CDR1 is WSHSY, CDR2 SAAADI. CDR3 sequence (DNA): TGCGCCAGCAGTGAGTCTGGCAGGGGAGAGACCCAGTACTTC. It translates to CASSESGRGETQYF.

CDR3 DNA sequence: TGTGCCAGCAGTATAGTCGGACAGGGAAAAAACACCATATATTTT. Its translation is CASSIVGQGKNTIYF. The chain links TRBV28 to TRBJ1-3; 8 bases fit TRBD1. This CDR3 has 15 amino acids. Germline values: CDR1 MDHEN, CDR2 SYDVKM. Germline trimming cut 5 bases from V and 6 bases from J; bases unmatched to any gene: 9.